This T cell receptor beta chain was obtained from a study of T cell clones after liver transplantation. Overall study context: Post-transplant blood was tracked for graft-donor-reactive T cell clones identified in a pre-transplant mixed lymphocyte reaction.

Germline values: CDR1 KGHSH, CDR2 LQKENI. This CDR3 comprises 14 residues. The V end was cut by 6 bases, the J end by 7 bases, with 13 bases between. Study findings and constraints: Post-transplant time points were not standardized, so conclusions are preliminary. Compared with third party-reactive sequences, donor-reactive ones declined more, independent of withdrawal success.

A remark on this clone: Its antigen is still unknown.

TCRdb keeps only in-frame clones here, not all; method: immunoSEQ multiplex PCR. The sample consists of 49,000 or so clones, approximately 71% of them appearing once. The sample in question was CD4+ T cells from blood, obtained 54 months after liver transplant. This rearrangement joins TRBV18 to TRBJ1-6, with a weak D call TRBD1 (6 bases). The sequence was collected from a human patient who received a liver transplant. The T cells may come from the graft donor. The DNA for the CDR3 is TGTGCCAGCTCCTTAGACAGGTTCAATTCACCCCTCCACTTT. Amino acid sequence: CASSLDRFNSPLHF.